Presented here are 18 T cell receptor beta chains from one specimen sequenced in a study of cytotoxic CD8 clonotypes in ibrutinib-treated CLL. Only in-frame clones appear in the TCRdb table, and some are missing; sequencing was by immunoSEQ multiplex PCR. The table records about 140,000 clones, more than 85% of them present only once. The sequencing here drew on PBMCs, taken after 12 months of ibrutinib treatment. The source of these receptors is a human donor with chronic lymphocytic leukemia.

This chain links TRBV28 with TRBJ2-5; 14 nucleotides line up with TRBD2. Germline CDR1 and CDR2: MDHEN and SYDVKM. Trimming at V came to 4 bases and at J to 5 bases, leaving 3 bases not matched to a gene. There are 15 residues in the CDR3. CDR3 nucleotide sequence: TGTGCCAGCAGTTCGACTAGCGGGAGGGGGGAGACCCAGTACTTC. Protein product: CASSSTSGRGETQYF.

The CDR3 here is CASSFGGLEYDEQFF. Written as DNA, the CDR3 is TGTGCCAGCAGCTTCGGGGGACTCGAGTACGATGAGCAGTTCTTC. This chain connects TRBV7-3 to TRBJ2-1; maybe TRBD2 (6 bases). This CDR3 is built from 15 residues. Trimming pared 3 bases from V and 8 bases from J, leaving 17 bases between. The germline CDR1 and CDR2 sequences are SGHTA and FQGTGA.

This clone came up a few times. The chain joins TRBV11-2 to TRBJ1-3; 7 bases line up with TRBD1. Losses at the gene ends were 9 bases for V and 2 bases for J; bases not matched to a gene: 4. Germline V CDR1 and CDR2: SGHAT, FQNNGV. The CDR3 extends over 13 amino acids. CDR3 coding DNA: TGTGCCAGTCGACAGGGTGCTGGAAACACCATATATTTT. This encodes CASRQGAGNTIYF. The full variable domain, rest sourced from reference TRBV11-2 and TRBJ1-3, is EAGVAQSPRYKIIEKRQSVAFWCNPISGHATLYWYQQILGQGPKLLIQFQNNGVVDDSQLPKDRFSAERLKGVDSTLKIQPAKLEDSAVYLCASRQGAGNTIYFGEGSWLTVV.

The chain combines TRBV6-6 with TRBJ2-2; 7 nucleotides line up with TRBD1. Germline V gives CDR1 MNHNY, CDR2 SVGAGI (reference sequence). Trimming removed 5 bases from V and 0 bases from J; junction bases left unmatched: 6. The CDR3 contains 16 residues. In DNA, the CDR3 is TGTGCCAGCAGTGCACCGGGACAGACGAACACCGGGGAGCTGTTTTTT. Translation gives CASSAPGQTNTGELFF.

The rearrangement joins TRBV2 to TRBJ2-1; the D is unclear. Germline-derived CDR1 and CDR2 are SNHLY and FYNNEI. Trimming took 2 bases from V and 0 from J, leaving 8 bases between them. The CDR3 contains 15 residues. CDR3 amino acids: CASSETPSSYNEQFF. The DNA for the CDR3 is TGTGCCAGCAGTGAAACGCCCAGCTCCTACAATGAGCAGTTCTTC.

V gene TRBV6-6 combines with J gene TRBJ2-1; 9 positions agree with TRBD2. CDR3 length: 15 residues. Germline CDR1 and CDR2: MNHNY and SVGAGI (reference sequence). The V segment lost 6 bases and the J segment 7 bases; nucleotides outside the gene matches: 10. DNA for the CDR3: TGTGCCAGCAGCATCACCTCGGGACTAGCTAATGAGCAGTTCTTC. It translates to CASSITSGLANEQFF.

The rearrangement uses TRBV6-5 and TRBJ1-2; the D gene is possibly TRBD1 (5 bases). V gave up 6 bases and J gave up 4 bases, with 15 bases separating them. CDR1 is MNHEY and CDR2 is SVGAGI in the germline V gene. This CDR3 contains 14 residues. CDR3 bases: TGTGCCAGCAGCAAAGGACTCGGGGGCTATGGCTACACCTTC. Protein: CASSKGLGGYGYTF.

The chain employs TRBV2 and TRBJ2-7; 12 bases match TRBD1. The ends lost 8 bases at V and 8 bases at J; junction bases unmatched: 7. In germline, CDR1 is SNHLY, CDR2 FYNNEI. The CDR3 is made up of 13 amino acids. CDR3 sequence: CASGVGDRGQQYF. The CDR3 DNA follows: TGTGCCAGCGGTGTAGGGGACAGGGGGCAGCAGTACTTC.

The CDR3 is CAWADHLATGELFF. CDR3 coding DNA: TGTGCCTGGGCGGACCACCTTGCCACCGGGGAGCTGTTTTTT. The chain uses TRBV30 and TRBJ2-2; D remains unclear. Trimming left V 5 bases short and J 4 bases short, with 14 bases between. CDR3 size: 14 residues. The germline CDR1 and CDR2 sequences are GTSNPN and SVGIG (reference sequence).

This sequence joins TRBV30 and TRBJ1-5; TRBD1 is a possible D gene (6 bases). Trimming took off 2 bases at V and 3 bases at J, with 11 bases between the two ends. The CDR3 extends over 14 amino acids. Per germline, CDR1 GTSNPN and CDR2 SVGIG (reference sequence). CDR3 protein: CAWSKGETNQPQHF. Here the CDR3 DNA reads TGTGCCTGGAGTAAGGGGGAGACCAATCAGCCCCAGCATTTT.

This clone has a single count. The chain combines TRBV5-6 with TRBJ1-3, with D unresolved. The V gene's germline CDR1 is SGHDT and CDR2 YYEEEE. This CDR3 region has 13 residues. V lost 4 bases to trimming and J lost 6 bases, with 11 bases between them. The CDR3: CASSRPRANTIYF. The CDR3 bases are TGTGCCAGCAGCCGGCCTCGTGCAAACACCATATATTTT.

The CDR3 DNA reads as TGCGCCAGCAGCTTCTCCGGGACAGGGGCACGCGAATGGCAGTTCTTC. This sequence encodes CASSFSGTGAREWQFF. The chain employs TRBV5-1 and TRBJ2-1; the match to TRBD1 covers 10 bases. Trimming at V came to 2 bases and at J to 12 bases, leaving 14 bases not matched to a gene. In germline, CDR1 is SGHRS, CDR2 YFSETQ. This CDR3 region has 16 residues.

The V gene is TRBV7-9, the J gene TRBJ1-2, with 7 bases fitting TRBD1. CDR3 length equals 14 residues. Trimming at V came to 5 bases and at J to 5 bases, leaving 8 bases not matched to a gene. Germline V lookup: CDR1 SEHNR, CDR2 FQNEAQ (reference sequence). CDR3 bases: TGTGCCAGCAGCCCACAGGGGCTCCTTTATGGCTACACCTTC. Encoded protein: CASSPQGLLYGYTF.

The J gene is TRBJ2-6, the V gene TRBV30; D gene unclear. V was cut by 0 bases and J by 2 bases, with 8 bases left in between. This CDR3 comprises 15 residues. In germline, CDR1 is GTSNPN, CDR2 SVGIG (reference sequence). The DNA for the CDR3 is TGTGCCTGGAGTGTGGGAATTGCTGGGGCCAACGTCCTGACTTTC. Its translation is CAWSVGIAGANVLTF.

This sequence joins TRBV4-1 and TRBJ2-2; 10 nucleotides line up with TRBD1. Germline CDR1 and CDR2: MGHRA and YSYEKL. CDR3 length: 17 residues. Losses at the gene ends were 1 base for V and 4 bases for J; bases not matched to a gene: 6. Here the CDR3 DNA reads TGCGCCAGCAGCCAAGCCGGGACAGGGGCGTTCACCGGGGAGCTGTTTTTT. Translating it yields CASSQAGTGAFTGELFF.

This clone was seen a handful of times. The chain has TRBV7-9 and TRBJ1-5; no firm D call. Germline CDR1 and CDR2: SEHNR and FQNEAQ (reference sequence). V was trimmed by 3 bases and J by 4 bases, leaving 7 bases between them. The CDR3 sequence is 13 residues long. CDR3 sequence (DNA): TGTGCCAGCAGCTTCGCCGGGAATCAGCCCCAGCATTTT. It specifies CASSFAGNQPQHF.

CDR3 protein: CASRLRTGLNEKLFF. In nucleotides, the CDR3 is TGTGCCAGCAGACTACGGACAGGGCTTAATGAAAAACTGTTTTTT. The chain couples TRBV27 to TRBJ1-4; 8 bases map to TRBD1. V dropped 6 bases and J dropped 4; count of bases not matched to a gene: 7. CDR1 MNHEY and CDR2 SMNVEV come from the germline V gene (reference sequence). The CDR3 runs to 15 residues.

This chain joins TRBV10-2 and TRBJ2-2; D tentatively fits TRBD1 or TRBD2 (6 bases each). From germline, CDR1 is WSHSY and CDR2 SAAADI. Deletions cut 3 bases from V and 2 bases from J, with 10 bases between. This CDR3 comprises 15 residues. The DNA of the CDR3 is TGCGCCAGCAGTGAAGGGGGGAGAAACACCGGGGAGCTGTTTTTT. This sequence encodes CASSEGGRNTGELFF.